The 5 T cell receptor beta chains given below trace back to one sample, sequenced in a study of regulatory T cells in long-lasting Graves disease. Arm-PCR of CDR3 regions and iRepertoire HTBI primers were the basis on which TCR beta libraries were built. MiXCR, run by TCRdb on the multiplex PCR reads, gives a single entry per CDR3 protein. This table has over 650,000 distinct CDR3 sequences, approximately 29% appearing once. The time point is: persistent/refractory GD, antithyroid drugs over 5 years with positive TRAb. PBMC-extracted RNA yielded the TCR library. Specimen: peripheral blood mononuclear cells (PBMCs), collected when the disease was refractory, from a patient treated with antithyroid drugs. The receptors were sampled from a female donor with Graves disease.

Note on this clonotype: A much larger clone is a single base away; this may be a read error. CDR3 loop: CARSLAGTGTYGYTF. Written as DNA, the CDR3 is TGTGCCAGGAGTTTAGCTGGGACGGGGACCTATGGCTACACCTTC. V usage is TRBV12-3 or TRBV12-4 and J usage is TRBJ1-2; possibly TRBD1 for D (5 bases). This CDR3 comprises 15 residues.

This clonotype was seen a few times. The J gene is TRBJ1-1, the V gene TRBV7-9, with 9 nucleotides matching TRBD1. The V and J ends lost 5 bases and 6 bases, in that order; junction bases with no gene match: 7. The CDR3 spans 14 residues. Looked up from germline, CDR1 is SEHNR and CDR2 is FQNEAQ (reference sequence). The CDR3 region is CASSHDRGRSEAFF. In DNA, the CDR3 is TGTGCCAGCAGCCACGACAGGGGGAGGTCTGAAGCTTTCTTT.

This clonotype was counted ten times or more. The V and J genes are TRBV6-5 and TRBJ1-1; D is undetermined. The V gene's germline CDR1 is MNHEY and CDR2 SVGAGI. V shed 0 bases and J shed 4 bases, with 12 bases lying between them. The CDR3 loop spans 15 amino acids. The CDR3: CASSYSQGWSTEAFF. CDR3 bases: TGTGCCAGCAGTTACTCCCAAGGGTGGTCCACTGAAGCTTTCTTT.

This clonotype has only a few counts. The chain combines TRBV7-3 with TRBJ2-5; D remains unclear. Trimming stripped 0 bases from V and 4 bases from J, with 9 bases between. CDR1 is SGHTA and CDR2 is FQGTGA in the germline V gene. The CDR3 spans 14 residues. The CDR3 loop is CASSLTGWRETQYF. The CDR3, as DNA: TGTGCCAGCAGCTTAACGGGATGGCGAGAGACCCAGTACTTC.

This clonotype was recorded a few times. The CDR3 nucleotides are TGTGCCAGCAGCCAAGAACCGCCTGCCTACGAGCAGTACTTC. Translated, it gives CASSQEPPAYEQYF. V gene TRBV3-1 combines with J gene TRBJ2-7; no definite D call. The CDR3 is made up of 14 amino acids. Germline CDR1 reads LGHDT; CDR2 reads YNNKEL (reference sequence). Trimming removed 0 bases at V and 2 bases at J, with 8 bases between.